These 10 T cell receptor beta chains came from one sample sequenced in a study of blood T cell repertoires in COVID-19. The table came from immunoSEQ multiplex PCR; TCRdb's copy has only in-frame clones and leaves some out. The data hold a few hundred thousand clones, with around nine tenths observed a single time. The sequenced sample consisted of PBMCs or T cells enriched from blood (not recorded which). These receptors were collected from a woman aged 35 to 49 who had recovered from COVID-19.

CDR3 loop: CASKTTGEPYGYTF. The CDR3 nucleotides read TGTGCCAGCAAGACGACAGGGGAACCATATGGCTACACCTTC. V is TRBV28 and J is TRBJ1-2; 8 bases match TRBD1. V dropped 7 bases and J dropped 5; count of bases not matched to a gene: 9. This CDR3 contains 14 residues. CDR1 is MDHEN, CDR2 SYDVKM, per germline.

In its sample, this clone was seen once. This rearrangement joins TRBV7-9 to TRBJ2-7, with unresolved D. CDR3 size: 14 residues. V was shortened by 4 bases and J by 0 bases, with 10 bases between the two germline ends. Germline assignment: CDR1 SEHNR and CDR2 FQNEAQ (reference sequence). CDR3 nucleotide sequence: TGTGCCAGCAGCTGGTCCCAGGACTCCTACGAGCAGTACTTC. This translates into CASSWSQDSYEQYF.

The J gene is TRBJ1-2, the V gene TRBV2, with 7 bases that match TRBD1. The V and J ends lost 5 bases and 3 bases, in that order; junction bases with no gene match: 0. The germline gives CDR1 SNHLY, CDR2 FYNNEI. CDR3 size: 12 residues. The CDR3 DNA is TGTGCCAGCAGTCAGGGGGACTATGGCTACACCTTC. Protein sequence: CASSQGDYGYTF.

The chain has TRBV5-5 and TRBJ2-1, with 10 bases lining up with TRBD2. V dropped 3 bases and J dropped 5; count of bases not matched to a gene: 8. The CDR3 is 16 residues long. Germline V gene data show CDR1 as SGHKS and CDR2 as YYEKEE (reference sequence). CDR3 DNA sequence: TGTGCCAGCAGCTCTAAACTAGCGGGAAGGAACAATGAGCAGTTCTTC. As protein: CASSSKLAGRNNEQFF.

As concerns this clone: In the same sample, other DNA sequences code for this CDR3. The chain couples TRBV28 to TRBJ2-7; 7 bases match TRBD1. The CDR3 is made up of 14 amino acids. The junction had 2 bases not matched to a gene; V was cut back by 1 base and J by 2 bases. Germline-derived CDR1 and CDR2 are MDHEN and SYDVKM. CDR3 sequence: CASSLYRGPYEQYF. The CDR3 DNA sequence: TGTGCCAGCAGTTTATACAGGGGCCCCTACGAGCAGTACTTC.

This clone has a single count. Other DNA sequences from this sample encode an identical CDR3 as well. The rearrangement joins TRBV6-5 to TRBJ2-7; D is unclear. Germline-derived CDR1 and CDR2 are MNHEY and SVGAGI. The CDR3 is made up of 11 amino acids. The V gene lost 11 bases and the J gene lost 1 base, with 9 bases spanning the gap. The CDR3 is CASGGSYEQYF. The CDR3 DNA is TGTGCCTCTGGCGGTTCCTACGAGCAGTACTTC.

This chain connects TRBV11-3 to TRBJ2-1, with 8 bases matching TRBD2. The CDR3 contains 14 residues. V shed 3 bases, J shed 9 bases, and the junction held 7 bases outside the gene matches. The V gene's germline CDR1 is SGHNT and CDR2 YENEEA. The CDR3 sequence is CASSLIAGNFEQFF. DNA of the CDR3: TGTGCCAGCAGCTTGATAGCGGGGAACTTTGAGCAGTTCTTC.

This chain joins TRBV29-1 and TRBJ2-2; D not resolved. V dropped 2 bases and J dropped 4 bases, with 11 bases sitting between them. Germline CDR1 and CDR2: SQVTM and ANQGSEA. CDR3 size: 14 residues. CDR3 coding DNA: TGCAGCGTTGAAAGAGGCAGCCTCACCGGGGAGCTGTTTTTT. Translating gives CSVERGSLTGELFF.

This clone was seen a few times. V is TRBV5-1 and J is TRBJ1-1; possibly TRBD1 for D (5 bases). Germline assignment: CDR1 SGHRS and CDR2 YFSETQ. The V gene lost 1 base and the J gene lost 1 base, with 8 bases spanning the gap. The CDR3 covers 14 residues. This chain's CDR3 is CASSLSRANTEAFF. DNA for the CDR3: TGCGCCAGCAGCTTGAGCAGGGCGAACACTGAAGCTTTCTTT.

This chain's CDR3 is CASSLGGEGTTQYF. Here the CDR3 DNA reads TGTGCCAGCAGCTTAGGTGGGGAGGGAACTACGCAGTATTTT. This chain connects TRBV11-3 to TRBJ2-3, with TRBD2 matching 7 bases. This CDR3 has 14 residues. The germline V gene has CDR1 SGHNT and CDR2 YENEEA. The V segment lost 1 base and the J segment 8 bases; nucleotides outside the gene matches: 6.